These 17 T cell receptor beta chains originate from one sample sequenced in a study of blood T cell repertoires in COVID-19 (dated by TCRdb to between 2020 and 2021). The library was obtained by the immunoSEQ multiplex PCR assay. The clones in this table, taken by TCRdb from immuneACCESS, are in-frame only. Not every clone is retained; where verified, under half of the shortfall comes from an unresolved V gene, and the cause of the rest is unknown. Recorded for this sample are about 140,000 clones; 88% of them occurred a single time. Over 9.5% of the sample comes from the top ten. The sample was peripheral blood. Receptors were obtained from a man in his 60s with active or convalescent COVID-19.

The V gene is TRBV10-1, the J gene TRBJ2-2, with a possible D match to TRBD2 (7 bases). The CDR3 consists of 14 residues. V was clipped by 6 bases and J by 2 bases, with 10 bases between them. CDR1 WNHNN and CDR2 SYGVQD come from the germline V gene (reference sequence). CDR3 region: CASSGGRNTGELFF. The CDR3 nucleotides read TGCGCCAGCAGCGGGGGGCGAAACACCGGGGAGCTGTTTTTT.

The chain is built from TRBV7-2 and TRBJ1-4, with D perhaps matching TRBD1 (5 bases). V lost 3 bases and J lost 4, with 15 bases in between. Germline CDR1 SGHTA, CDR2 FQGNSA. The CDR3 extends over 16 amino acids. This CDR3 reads CASSFRGGRVNEKLFF. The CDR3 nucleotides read TGTGCCAGCAGCTTTAGGGGAGGGCGGGTTAATGAAAAACTGTTTTTT.

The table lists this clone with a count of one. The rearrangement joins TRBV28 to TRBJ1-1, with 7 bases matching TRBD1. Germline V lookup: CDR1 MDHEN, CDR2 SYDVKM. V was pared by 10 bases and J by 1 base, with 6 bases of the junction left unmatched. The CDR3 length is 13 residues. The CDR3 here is CATHGTANTEAFF. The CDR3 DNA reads TGTGCCACCCACGGGACAGCGAACACTGAAGCTTTCTTT.

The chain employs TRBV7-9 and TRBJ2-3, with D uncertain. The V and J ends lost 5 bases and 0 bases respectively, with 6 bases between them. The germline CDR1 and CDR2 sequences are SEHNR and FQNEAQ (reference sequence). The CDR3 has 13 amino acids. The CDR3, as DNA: TGTGCCAGCAGCCTACTTAGCACAGATACGCAGTATTTT. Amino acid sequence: CASSLLSTDTQYF.

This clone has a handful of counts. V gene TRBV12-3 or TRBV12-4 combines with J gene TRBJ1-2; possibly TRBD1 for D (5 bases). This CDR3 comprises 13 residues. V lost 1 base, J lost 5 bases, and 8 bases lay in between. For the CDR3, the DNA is TGTGCCAGCAGTTTAGGACAGAAATATGGCTACACCTTC. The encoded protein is CASSLGQKYGYTF.

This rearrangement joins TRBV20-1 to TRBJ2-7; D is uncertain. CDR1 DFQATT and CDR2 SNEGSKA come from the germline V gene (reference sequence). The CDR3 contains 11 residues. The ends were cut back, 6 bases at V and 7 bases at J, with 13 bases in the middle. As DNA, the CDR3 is TGCAGTGCGAGGAGCGTTATGGAGCAGTACTTC. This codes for CSARSVMEQYF.

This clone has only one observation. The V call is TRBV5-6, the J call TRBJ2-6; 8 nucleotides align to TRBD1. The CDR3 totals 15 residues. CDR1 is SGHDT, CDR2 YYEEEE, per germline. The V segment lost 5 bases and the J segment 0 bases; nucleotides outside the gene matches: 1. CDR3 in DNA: TGTGCCAGCAGGCAGGGGGCCTCTGGGGCCAACGTCCTGACTTTC. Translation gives CASRQGASGANVLTF.

CDR3 nucleotide sequence: TGTGCCAGCAGCGTAGACCTAGCGGGAGGACAGTACAATGAGCAGTTCTTC. As protein: CASSVDLAGGQYNEQFF. The chain joins TRBV9 to TRBJ2-1; 11 bases line up with TRBD2. Germline loops: CDR1 SGDLS, CDR2 YYNGEE. V lost 0 bases and J lost 4; bases outside the gene matches: 6. This CDR3 has 17 amino acids.

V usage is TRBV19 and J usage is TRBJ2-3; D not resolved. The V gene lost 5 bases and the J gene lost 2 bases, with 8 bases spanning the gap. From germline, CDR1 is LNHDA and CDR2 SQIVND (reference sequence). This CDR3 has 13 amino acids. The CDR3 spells CASSPPSTDTQYF. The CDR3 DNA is TGTGCCAGTAGTCCCCCCTCCACAGATACGCAGTATTTT.

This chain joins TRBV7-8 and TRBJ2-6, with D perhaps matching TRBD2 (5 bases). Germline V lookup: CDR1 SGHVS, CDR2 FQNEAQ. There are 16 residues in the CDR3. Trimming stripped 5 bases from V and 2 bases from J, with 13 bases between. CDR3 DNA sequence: TGTGCCAGCAGCCCCTTGAGGGCCCCTGGGGCCAACGTCCTGACTTTC. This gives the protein CASSPLRAPGANVLTF.

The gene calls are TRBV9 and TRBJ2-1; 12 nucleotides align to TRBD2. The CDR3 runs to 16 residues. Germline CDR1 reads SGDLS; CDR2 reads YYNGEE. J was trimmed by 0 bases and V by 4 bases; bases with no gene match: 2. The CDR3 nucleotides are TGTGCCAGCAGCTCGACTAGCGGGAGCTCCTACAATGAGCAGTTCTTC. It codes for CASSSTSGSSYNEQFF.

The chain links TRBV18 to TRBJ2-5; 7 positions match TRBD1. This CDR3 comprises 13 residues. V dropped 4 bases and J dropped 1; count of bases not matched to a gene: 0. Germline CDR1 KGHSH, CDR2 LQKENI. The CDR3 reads CASSRTGQETQYF. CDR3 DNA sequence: TGTGCCAGCTCACGGACAGGCCAAGAGACCCAGTACTTC. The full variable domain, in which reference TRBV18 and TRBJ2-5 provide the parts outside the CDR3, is NAGVMQNPRHLVRRRGQEARLRCSPMKGHSHVYWYRQLPEEGLKFMVYLQKENIIDESGMPKERFSAEFPKEGPSILRIQQVVRGDSAAYFCASSRTGQETQYFGPGTRLLVL.

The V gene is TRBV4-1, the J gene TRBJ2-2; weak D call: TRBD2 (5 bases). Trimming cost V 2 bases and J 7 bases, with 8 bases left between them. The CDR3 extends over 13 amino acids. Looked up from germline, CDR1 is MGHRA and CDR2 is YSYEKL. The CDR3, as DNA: TGCGCCAGCAGCCAATTAGGACTCGGGGAGCTGTTTTTT. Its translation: CASSQLGLGELFF.

CDR3 loop: CASSLGGTGGSEAFF. In nucleotides, the CDR3 is TGTGCCAGCAGCTTAGGTGGGACAGGGGGTTCTGAAGCTTTCTTT. The rearrangement links TRBV7-9 to TRBJ1-1, with 11 bases that match TRBD1. The length of the CDR3 is 15 residues. V gave up 1 base and J gave up 6 bases; unmatched junction bases: 4. The V gene's germline CDR1 is SEHNR and CDR2 FQNEAQ (reference sequence).

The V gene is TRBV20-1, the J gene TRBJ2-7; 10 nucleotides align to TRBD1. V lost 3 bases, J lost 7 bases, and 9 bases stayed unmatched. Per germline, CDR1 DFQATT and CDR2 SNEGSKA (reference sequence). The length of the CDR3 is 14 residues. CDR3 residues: CSASPGTGEVEQYF. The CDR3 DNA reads TGCAGTGCTAGTCCCGGGACAGGGGAGGTAGAGCAGTACTTC.

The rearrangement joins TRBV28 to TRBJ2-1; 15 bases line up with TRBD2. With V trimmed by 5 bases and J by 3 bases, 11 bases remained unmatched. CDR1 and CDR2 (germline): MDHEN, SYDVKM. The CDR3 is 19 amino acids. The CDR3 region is CASSPGTSGRPTNYNEQFF. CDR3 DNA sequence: TGTGCCAGCAGTCCCGGGACTAGCGGGAGGCCAACTAACTACAATGAGCAGTTCTTC. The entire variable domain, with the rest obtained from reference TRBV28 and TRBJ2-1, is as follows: DVKVTQSSRYLVKRTGEKVFLECVQDMDHENMFWYRQDPGLGLRLIYFSYDVKMKEKGDIPEGYSVSREKKERFSLILESASTNQTSMYLCASSPGTSGRPTNYNEQFFGPGTRLTVL.

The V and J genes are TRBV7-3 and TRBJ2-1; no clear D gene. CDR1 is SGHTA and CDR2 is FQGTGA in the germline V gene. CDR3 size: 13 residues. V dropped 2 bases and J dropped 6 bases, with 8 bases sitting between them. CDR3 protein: CASSLLFPNEQFF. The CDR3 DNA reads TGTGCCAGCAGCTTACTATTTCCCAATGAGCAGTTCTTC.